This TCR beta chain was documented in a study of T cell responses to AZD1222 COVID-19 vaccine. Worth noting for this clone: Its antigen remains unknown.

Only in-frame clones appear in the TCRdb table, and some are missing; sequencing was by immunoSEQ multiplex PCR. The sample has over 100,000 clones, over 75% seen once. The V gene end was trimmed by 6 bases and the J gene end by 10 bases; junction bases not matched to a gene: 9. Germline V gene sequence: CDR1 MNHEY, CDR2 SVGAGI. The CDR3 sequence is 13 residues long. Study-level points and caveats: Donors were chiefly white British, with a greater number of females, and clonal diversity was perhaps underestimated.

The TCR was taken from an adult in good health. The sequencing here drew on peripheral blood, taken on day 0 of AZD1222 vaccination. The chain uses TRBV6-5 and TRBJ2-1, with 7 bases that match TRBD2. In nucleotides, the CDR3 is TGTGCCAGCAGCCTATGGGGGGGGTGGGAGCAGTTCTTC. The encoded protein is CASSLWGGWEQFF.